Listed below are T cell receptor beta chains from one sample, sequenced in a study of Ad26.COV2.S vaccination and SARS-CoV-2 variants. Produced via immunoSEQ multiplex PCR; TCRdb's table is partial and in-frame only. The sample contains approximately 420,000 clones, 88% of which appear only once. The specimen was peripheral blood, collected in a trial of Ad26.COV2.S vaccine versus placebo. The source of these receptors is a person between 18 and 65 years old who received the Ad26.COV2.S COVID-19 vaccine or a placebo. CDR3s include the opening cysteine and the closing phenylalanine or tryptophan. D genes are given only for firm matches. Clone size is not always given. Where it is, it says once, few, many or a class for expanded clones.

TRBJ1-4	TRBV9	once	TRBD1	CASKAGTATNEKLFF	TGTGCCAGCAAAGCAGGGACAGCAACTAATGAAAAACTGTTTTTT
TRBJ2-3	TRBV7-2	NA	NA	CASSSPRGATDTQYF	TGTGCCAGCAGCTCCCCTCGGGGAGCCACAGATACGCAGTATTTT
TRBJ1-2	TRBV2	NA	TRBD1	CASSHQDRGHGYTF	TGTGCCAGCAGTCACCAGGACAGGGGCCATGGCTACACCTTC
TRBJ2-5	TRBV2	NA	NA	CASTKLRTGETQYF	TGTGCCAGCACAAAACTCAGGACCGGGGAGACCCAGTACTTC
TRBJ2-7	TRBV30	NA	NA	CAWSVNLRESYEQYF	TGTGCCTGGAGTGTAAACTTGCGAGAATCCTACGAGCAGTACTTC
TRBJ1-2	TRBV7-9	once	TRBD1	CASSDISTGLYGYTF	TGTGCCAGCAGCGATATATCGACAGGGCTGTATGGCTACACCTTC
TRBJ2-1	TRBV6-5	NA	NA	CASRHDREAYNEQFF	TGTGCCAGCAGGCACGACAGGGAGGCCTACAATGAGCAGTTCTTC
TRBJ2-3	TRBV6-4	NA	NA	CASSDYKTGSTDTQYF	TGTGCCAGCAGTGACTATAAGACAGGTTCCACAGATACGCAGTATTTT
TRBJ2-7	TRBV11-2	NA	NA	CASSLDSGEQYF	TGTGCCAGCAGCTTAGATAGCGGCGAGCAGTACTTC
TRBJ1-1	TRBV9	once	NA	CASSALRNEAFF	TGTGCCAGCAGCGCCCTTCGCAATGAAGCTTTCTTT
TRBJ1-3	TRBV3-1/TRBV3-2	once	TRBD1	CASSQGRDSRNTIYF	TGTGCCAGCAGCCAAGGACGGGACAGTCGAAACACCATATATTTT
TRBJ1-1	TRBV7-9	NA	NA	CASSSLQGEVGAFF	TGTGCCAGCAGCTCCCTACAGGGTGAGGTAGGAGCTTTCTTT
TRBJ2-7	TRBV12-3/TRBV12-4	NA	TRBD2	CASTSGGSYEQYF	TGTGCCAGCACCTCGGGGGGTTCCTACGAGCAGTACTTC
TRBJ2-1	TRBV19	NA	NA	CASSTFSNEQFF	TGTGCCAGTAGTACCTTCAGCAATGAGCAGTTCTTC
TRBJ1-6	TRBV6-5	NA	TRBD1	CASSYQGAHSPLHF	TGTGCCAGCAGTTACCAGGGGGCACATTCACCCCTCCACTTT
TRBJ1-5	TRBV30	NA	TRBD1	CAWGDRDRQPQHF	TGTGCCTGGGGGGACAGGGATAGACAGCCCCAGCATTTT
TRBJ2-1	TRBV7-9	NA	TRBD2	CASSSRLAGGPNEQFF	TGTGCCAGCAGCTCACGACTAGCGGGGGGCCCCAATGAGCAGTTCTTC
TRBJ2-4	TRBV10-3	once	NA	CAITLDLAKNIQYF	TGTGCCATCACCCTCGATCTAGCCAAAAACATTCAGTACTTC
TRBJ1-2	TRBV29-1	NA	NA	CSVEVTDYGYTF	TGCAGCGTTGAAGTAACAGACTATGGCTACACCTTC
TRBJ1-2	TRBV12-3/TRBV12-4	NA	TRBD1	CASSRQGASGYTF	TGTGCCAGCAGCCGTCAGGGGGCATCTGGCTACACCTTC
TRBJ2-7	TRBV18	NA	TRBD2	CASSPLAGGSTNEQYF	TGTGCCAGCTCTCCTTTAGCGGGGGGCTCTACTAACGAGCAGTACTTC
TRBJ1-4	TRBV7-2	once	NA	CASSATVNEKLFF	TGTGCCAGCAGCGCGACAGTCAATGAAAAACTGTTTTTT
TRBJ1-4	TRBV5-1	once	NA	CASSLANVAVGEKLFF	TGCGCCAGCAGCTTGGCCAACGTAGCAGTAGGAGAAAAACTGTTTTTT
TRBJ1-5	TRBV19	NA	NA	CASKTGYNQPQHF	TGTGCCAGTAAAACGGGCTACAATCAGCCCCAGCATTTT
TRBJ1-2	TRBV4-3	NA	NA	CASSQESGINYGYTF	TGCGCCAGCAGCCAAGAATCAGGGATTAACTATGGCTACACCTTC
TRBJ1-1	TRBV21-1	NA	NA	CASSIQWGWEGRGTEAFF	TGTGCCAGCAGCATCCAATGGGGTTGGGAGGGGCGTGGGACTGAAGCTTTCTTT
TRBJ1-4	TRBV29-1	NA	TRBD1	CSAQGAPTNEKLFF	TGCAGCGCCCAGGGGGCGCCGACTAATGAAAAACTGTTTTTT
TRBJ2-2	TRBV9	once	NA	CASSRTGSSLNTGELFF	TGTGCCAGCTCCCGAACGGGGTCCTCCTTAAACACCGGGGAGCTGTTTTTT
TRBJ1-1	TRBV19	NA	NA	CASIRPQGTEAFF	TGTGCCAGTATAAGACCTCAGGGCACTGAAGCTTTCTTT
TRBJ1-2	TRBV3-1/TRBV3-2	few	NA	CASSQGRDRGYTF	TGTGCCAGCAGCCAAGGTCGGGACCGTGGCTACACCTTC
TRBJ2-5	TRBV18	many	NA	CASSPPVEETQYF	TGTGCCAGCTCACCACCGGTGGAAGAGACCCAGTACTTC
TRBJ2-2	TRBV10-3	NA	NA	CAISEGTPYTGELFF	TGTGCCATCAGTGAAGGAACACCTTACACCGGGGAGCTGTTTTTT
TRBJ1-2	TRBV7-2	NA	NA	CASSATGSYGYTF	TGTGCCAGCAGCGCAACAGGGTCCTATGGCTACACCTTC
TRBJ2-5	TRBV7-9	few	TRBD1	CASSLAIDRGTQYF	TGTGCCAGCAGCTTAGCCATAGACAGGGGGACCCAGTACTTC
TRBJ2-7	TRBV2	NA	NA	CASSPRDTLPYEQYF	TGTGCCAGCAGTCCGAGGGACACCCTCCCCTACGAGCAGTACTTC
TRBJ2-2	TRBV18	NA	TRBD1	CASSKGTEGNTGELFF	TGTGCCAGCTCCAAAGGGACAGAGGGAAACACCGGGGAGCTGTTTTTT
TRBJ2-5	TRBV7-9	NA	NA	CASSPSRLPQETQYF	TGTGCCAGCAGCCCCTCTAGACTACCCCAAGAGACCCAGTACTTC
TRBJ2-3	TRBV3-1/TRBV3-2	NA	NA	CASSLRAADTQYF	TGTGCCAGCTCTCTCCGGGCTGCAGATACGCAGTATTTT
TRBJ2-3	TRBV7-8	NA	TRBD1	CASIGQATDTQYF	TGTGCCAGCATAGGACAGGCCACAGATACGCAGTATTTT
TRBJ2-7	TRBV10-3	NA	TRBD1	CAIRSTGDYEQYF	TGTGCCATCAGATCGACAGGGGACTACGAGCAGTACTTC
TRBJ2-1	TRBV5-4	NA	NA	CASSFSSDYNEQFF	TGTGCCAGCAGCTTCAGCTCAGATTACAATGAGCAGTTCTTC
TRBJ2-3	TRBV5-4	NA	TRBD2	CASSLDLAGDTQYF	TGTGCCAGCAGCTTGGATCTAGCGGGAGATACGCAGTATTTT
TRBJ1-2	TRBV5-4	once	TRBD1	CASSLRGRQGSLAYGYTF	TGTGCCAGCAGCCTCAGGGGGCGACAGGGGAGCCTTGCCTATGGCTACACCTTC
TRBJ1-2	TRBV12-3/TRBV12-4	NA	TRBD1	CASRVGQGLGYTF	TGTGCCAGCAGGGTCGGACAGGGCCTGGGCTACACCTTC
TRBJ2-5	TRBV29-1	NA	NA	CSVEGGVRGTQYF	TGCAGCGTTGAAGGTGGGGTTCGGGGGACCCAGTACTTC
TRBJ2-1	TRBV5-1	NA	NA	CASSRSLAALIRNEQFF	TGCGCCAGCAGCCGATCGTTAGCAGCATTAATTCGCAATGAGCAGTTCTTC
TRBJ1-6	TRBV6-5	NA	NA	CASSYLRGRNSPLHF	TGTGCCAGCAGTTACCTGAGGGGAAGGAATTCACCCCTCCACTTT